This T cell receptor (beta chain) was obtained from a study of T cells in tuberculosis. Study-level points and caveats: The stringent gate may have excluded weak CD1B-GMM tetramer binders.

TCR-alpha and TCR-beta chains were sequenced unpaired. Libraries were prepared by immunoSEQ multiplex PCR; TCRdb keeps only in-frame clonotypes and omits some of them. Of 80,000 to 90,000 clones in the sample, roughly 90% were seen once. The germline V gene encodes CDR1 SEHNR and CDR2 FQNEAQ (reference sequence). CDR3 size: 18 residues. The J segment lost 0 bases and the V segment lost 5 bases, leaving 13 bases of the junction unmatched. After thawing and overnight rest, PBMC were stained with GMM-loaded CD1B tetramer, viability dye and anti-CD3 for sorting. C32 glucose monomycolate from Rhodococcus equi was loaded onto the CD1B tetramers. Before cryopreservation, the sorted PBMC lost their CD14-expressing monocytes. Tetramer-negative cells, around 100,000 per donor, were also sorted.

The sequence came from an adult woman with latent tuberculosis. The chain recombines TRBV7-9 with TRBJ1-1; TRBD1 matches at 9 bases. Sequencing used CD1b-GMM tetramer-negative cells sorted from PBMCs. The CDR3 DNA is TGTGCCAGCAGCCCTTCCGACAGGGGGGGCTTAATGAACACTGAAGCTTTCTTT. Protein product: CASSPSDRGGLMNTEAFF.